A selection of T cell receptor beta chains follows, all from one sample in a study of memory CD4+ T cells and cytomegalovirus serostatus. The protocol was immunoSEQ multiplex PCR, while the TCRdb copy is restricted to in-frame clones and leaves out a portion. The sample holds about 46,000 clones, under 85% seen once. Sequenced material: memory CD4+ T cells from blood. The origin of the receptors is an adult in good health and CMV-seronegative. CDR3s include the opening cysteine and the closing phenylalanine or tryptophan. The D gene is left open where the match is weak. Clone size is stated in some rows and not others, as once, few, many or a class when expanded.

clone size	V gene	J gene	D gene	CDR3 protein	CDR3 DNA
.	TRBV28	TRBJ2-7	TRBD1	CASRGRQGRTYEQYF	TGTGCCAGCAGAGGAAGACAGGGGCGTACCTACGAGCAGTACTTC
.	TRBV29-1	TRBJ1-3	.	CSVENPFAGDTGNTIYF	TGCAGCGTTGAGAACCCCTTTGCAGGGGACACTGGAAACACCATATATTTT
.	TRBV6-1	TRBJ2-2	TRBD2	CASSIRGLAGELFF	TGTGCCAGCAGTATCAGGGGACTAGCCGGGGAGCTGTTTTTT
.	TRBV14	TRBJ1-4	.	CASSQEDITKLFF	TGTGCCAGCAGCCAAGAAGACATCACGAAACTGTTTTTT
.	TRBV7-3	TRBJ1-1	.	CAGRAGGTNWKDPDGQSEAFF	TGTGCCGGAAGAGCGGGGGGCACTAATTGGAAGGACCCAGACGGACAGTCTGAAGCTTTCTTT
.	TRBV19	TRBJ1-2	.	CASSIRGYGYTF	TGTGCCAGTAGTATTCGAGGCTATGGCTACACCTTC
.	TRBV6-1	TRBJ1-3	TRBD1	CASSVLGGNSGNTIYF	TGTGCCAGCAGTGTTTTAGGGGGCAACTCTGGAAACACCATATATTTT
.	TRBV4-3	TRBJ1-3	.	CASSQDFGVHGNTIYF	TGCGCCAGCAGCCAAGATTTCGGAGTCCATGGAAACACCATATATTTT
few	TRBV9	TRBJ2-2	.	CASSATPGGETTGELFF	TGTGCCAGCAGCGCTACCCCCGGAGGTGAGACAACCGGGGAGCTGTTTTTT
.	TRBV7-8	TRBJ2-3	.	CASSKRSGFTDTQYF	TGTGCCAGCAGCAAGAGGAGCGGGTTTACAGATACGCAGTATTTT
.	TRBV18	TRBJ2-5	.	CASSDVSPGETQYF	TGTGCCAGCTCCGACGTCAGTCCCGGAGAGACCCAGTACTTC
few	TRBV5-1	TRBJ1-3	.	CASSLRSGGVLGNTIYF	TGCGCCAGCAGCTTGCGAAGCGGGGGGGTTCTAGGAAACACCATATATTTT
.	TRBV27	TRBJ1-6	.	CASSLSDRRKNSPLHF	TGTGCCAGCAGTCTTTCGGACAGACGAAAGAATTCACCCCTCCACTTT
.	TRBV2	TRBJ1-2	TRBD1	CASSPDRAYGYTF	TGTGCCAGCAGTCCCGACAGGGCCTATGGCTACACCTTC